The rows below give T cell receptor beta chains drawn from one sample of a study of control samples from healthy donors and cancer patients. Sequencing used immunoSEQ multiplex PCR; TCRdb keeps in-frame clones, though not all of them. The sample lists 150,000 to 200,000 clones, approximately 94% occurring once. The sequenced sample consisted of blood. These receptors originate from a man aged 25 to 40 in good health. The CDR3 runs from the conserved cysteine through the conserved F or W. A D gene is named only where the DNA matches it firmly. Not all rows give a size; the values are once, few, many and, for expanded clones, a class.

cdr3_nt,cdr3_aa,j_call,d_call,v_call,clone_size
TGTGCCAGCAGTTACCTCAATGGCTACACCTTC,CASSYLNGYTF,TRBJ1-2,.,TRBV6-2/TRBV6-3,.
TGTGCCAGCACCAACAGAAAAAAACTGTTTTTT,CASTNRKKLFF,TRBJ1-4,.,TRBV19,.
TGTGCCAGCAGTTTCCTCAGGGGGAGTGGCTACACCTTC,CASSFLRGSGYTF,TRBJ1-2,TRBD1,TRBV28,.
TGTGCCAGCAGCCCAGGACTAGCGGGGAGACAAGAGACCCAGTACTTC,CASSPGLAGRQETQYF,TRBJ2-5,TRBD2,TRBV3-1/TRBV3-2,once
TGTGCCTGGGGTCGTCTAGCGGGAGTGGAGACCCAGTACTTC,CAWGRLAGVETQYF,TRBJ2-5,TRBD2,TRBV30,.
TGTGCCAGCAGCCGACAGAACTACAACTATAATTCACCCCTCCACTTT,CASSRQNYNYNSPLHF,TRBJ1-6,.,TRBV28,.
TGTGCCAGTAACACCCCGGACAGAAACATTCAGTACTTC,CASNTPDRNIQYF,TRBJ2-4,.,TRBV19,.
TGTGCCACCAGAGCAGAGGGTGGGGGCGCGAACACTGAAGCTTTCTTT,CATRAEGGGANTEAFF,TRBJ1-1,.,TRBV15,.
TGCAGCGCTAGGACTAGCGGGAGGGCTACGTCCTACGAGCAGTACTTC,CSARTSGRATSYEQYF,TRBJ2-7,TRBD2,TRBV29-1,few
TGCGCCAGCACGGGACTAGCGCTCGACGAGCAGTACTTC,CASTGLALDEQYF,TRBJ2-7,TRBD2,TRBV10-2,.
TGTGCCAGCAGCTTGGCCGGGGGACAGGGGGCCTACGAGCAGTACTTC,CASSLAGGQGAYEQYF,TRBJ2-7,TRBD1,TRBV5-4,.
TGTGCCAGCAGTTTACAGGGGATCGATGGCTACACCTTC,CASSLQGIDGYTF,TRBJ1-2,.,TRBV12-3/TRBV12-4,.
TGTGCCAGCTCTAGGACGGGGCGCACAGATACGCAGTATTTT,CASSRTGRTDTQYF,TRBJ2-3,.,TRBV7-3,once
TGTGCCAGCAGACCGACGGTCCCCAATCAGCCCCAGCATTTT,CASRPTVPNQPQHF,TRBJ1-5,.,TRBV2,.
TGTGCCAGCAGCACCCTGGAGACCTATGGCTACACCTTC,CASSTLETYGYTF,TRBJ1-2,.,TRBV9,.
TGCAGTGCTAGCTCCGGGAATGGCTACACCTTC,CSASSGNGYTF,TRBJ1-2,.,TRBV20-1,.
TGTGCCAGCAGGCTTGACAGCAAAAACATTCAGTACTTC,CASRLDSKNIQYF,TRBJ2-4,.,TRBV27,.
TGTGCCAGCAGTTTGGGGGGCGGGTTTGGCTACACCTTC,CASSLGGGFGYTF,TRBJ1-2,.,TRBV27,once
TGCGCCAGCAGCTTGGCAGGGACGGAGCTCTACGAGCAGTACTTC,CASSLAGTELYEQYF,TRBJ2-7,.,TRBV5-1,.
TGTGCCAGCAGCCCCCGAGGGACAGGGACAGCCTCCTATAATTCACCCCTCCACTTT,CASSPRGTGTASYNSPLHF,TRBJ1-6,TRBD1,TRBV3-1/TRBV3-2,.
TGTGCCAGCAGCATCGGACAGGCTTATAATTCACCCCTCCACTTT,CASSIGQAYNSPLHF,TRBJ1-6,TRBD1,TRBV5-5,.
TGTGCCAGCTCACCTCCGAGCTCCTATAATTCACCCCTCCACTTT,CASSPPSSYNSPLHF,TRBJ1-6,.,TRBV18,once
TGTGCCAGCAGTTCTAGTCCGTTCACCTCTGGGCTGTTTTTT,CASSSSPFTSGLFF,TRBJ2-2,.,TRBV28,once
TGTGCCTGGAGTGGTTCGACAGATTATGGCTACACCTTC,CAWSGSTDYGYTF,TRBJ1-2,.,TRBV30,.
TGCAGTGCTAGTCCACGTACTCTACGGACCTACGAGCAGTACTTC,CSASPRTLRTYEQYF,TRBJ2-7,.,TRBV20-1,.
TGTGCCAGCAGTGGCGATCTAGCGGGGGGGCTTACCGGGGAGCTGTTTTTT,CASSGDLAGGLTGELFF,TRBJ2-2,TRBD2,TRBV25-1,.
TGTGCCAGCAGCTTAAAAGGAGGAAATTATGGCTACACCTTC,CASSLKGGNYGYTF,TRBJ1-2,.,TRBV7-2,.
TGTGCCAGCAGTTACGGTCAGCTAAACTACGAGCAGTACTTC,CASSYGQLNYEQYF,TRBJ2-7,.,TRBV6-5,.
TGTGCCAGCAGTTACATTCAGGGTCCCCACGAGCAGTACTTC,CASSYIQGPHEQYF,TRBJ2-7,.,TRBV6-2/TRBV6-3,.
TGCGCCAGCTCCCGACTAGCGGGAGCGGGCGAGCAGTACTTC,CASSRLAGAGEQYF,TRBJ2-7,TRBD2,TRBV10-1,.
TGTGCCAGCAGTCCCCGGACAGGGTTTGGAAACACCATATATTTT,CASSPRTGFGNTIYF,TRBJ1-3,TRBD1,TRBV5-8,.
TGCGCCAGCGCCCCGGACACAGGAAACATTCAGTACTTC,CASAPDTGNIQYF,TRBJ2-4,.,TRBV5-1,.
TGTGCCAGCAGTCGGGGGTATGGCTACACCTTC,CASSRGYGYTF,TRBJ1-2,.,TRBV12-3/TRBV12-4,.
TGTGCCAGCAGCATCCAGACAGGGGGCTGGTATTTT,CASSIQTGGWYF,TRBJ1-3,TRBD1,TRBV28,.
TGCGCCAGCAGTACGAGTCCGCGACTACGGTGGGAGACCCAGTACTTC,CASSTSPRLRWETQYF,TRBJ2-5,.,TRBV10-1,.
TGTGCCAGCAACCCGGCCCGAAGCGGGGGGGACAATGAGCAGTTCTTC,CASNPARSGGDNEQFF,TRBJ2-1,TRBD2,TRBV6-2/TRBV6-3,once
TGTGCCAGCAGCTCGCGGACAGGGAATCAGCCCCAGCATTTT,CASSSRTGNQPQHF,TRBJ1-5,TRBD1,TRBV7-2,.
TGTGCCAGTAGTACCCTTCATTCGAACACTGAAGCTTTCTTT,CASSTLHSNTEAFF,TRBJ1-1,.,TRBV19,.
TGCGCCAGCAGTGAGTCCCGCAGGGTTAGGAGCAATCAGCCCCAGCATTTT,CASSESRRVRSNQPQHF,TRBJ1-5,.,TRBV10-2,.
TGTGCCAGCAGCCTGGGGGGGGCAGTAGCAGATACGCAGTATTTT,CASSLGGAVADTQYF,TRBJ2-3,.,TRBV7-2,.
TGCGCCAGCAGTCGAGAGTGGGCCCAACACAAAGCTTTCTTT,CASSREWAQHKAFF,TRBJ1-1,.,TRBV23-1,.
TGCGCCAGCAGTCCCGGGACAGGCTATGGCTACACCTTC,CASSPGTGYGYTF,TRBJ1-2,TRBD1,TRBV10-2,.
TGTGCCAGCAGCTCAGCGGGGGGGCCCTACGAGCAGTACTTC,CASSSAGGPYEQYF,TRBJ2-7,TRBD2,TRBV7-2,.
TGTGCCAGTAGTATGGGGACAGGGTCCCTCGAGCAGTACTTC,CASSMGTGSLEQYF,TRBJ2-7,TRBD1,TRBV19,.
TGTGCCAGCACCAGACTGAGCACAGATGGTACGCAGTATTTT,CASTRLSTDGTQYF,TRBJ2-3,.,TRBV9,.
TGCAGCGTTGTCAGGGGCACGGGCTACACCTTC,CSVVRGTGYTF,TRBJ1-2,.,TRBV29-1,.
TGTGCCAGCAGCCAATGGGGACACCTCTACACTGAAGCTTTCTTT,CASSQWGHLYTEAFF,TRBJ1-1,.,TRBV3-1/TRBV3-2,.
TGTGCCAGCAGCCGGACAGGGGTATATGAGCAGTTCTTC,CASSRTGVYEQFF,TRBJ2-1,TRBD1,TRBV14,.
TGTGCCAGCAGCCCAGGGACAGTCTATGGCTACACCTTC,CASSPGTVYGYTF,TRBJ1-2,TRBD1,TRBV14,.
TGTGCTAGTGGTTCCCGGGACAGGGGTATAGAGCAGTTCTTC,CASGSRDRGIEQFF,TRBJ2-1,TRBD1,TRBV12-5,.
TGTGCCTGGAGTATTGGGACTAGCGGGGGTGGAGATACGCAGTATTTT,CAWSIGTSGGGDTQYF,TRBJ2-3,TRBD2,TRBV30,.
TGCGCCAGCAGCTCGGGACAGGGGGACGAAAAACTGTTTTTT,CASSSGQGDEKLFF,TRBJ1-4,TRBD1,TRBV5-1,.
TGTGCCAGCACCCCGGGACAGGGGGCTGGAAACACCATATATTTT,CASTPGQGAGNTIYF,TRBJ1-3,TRBD1,TRBV7-2,.
TGTGCCAGCAGCCACAGGTTTAGTGAGACCCAGTACTTC,CASSHRFSETQYF,TRBJ2-5,.,TRBV3-1/TRBV3-2,.
TGTGCCAGCAGCCCAGGGGGAGAGGCTTTCTTT,CASSPGGEAFF,TRBJ1-1,TRBD1,TRBV7-9,once
TGTGCCAGCAGACGGACTGGAAATGAGCAGTTCTTC,CASRRTGNEQFF,TRBJ2-1,.,TRBV12-3/TRBV12-4,.
TGTGCCAGCTCACCACCGCGGGGGGAGGGCCCAGATACGCAGTATTTT,CASSPPRGEGPDTQYF,TRBJ2-3,TRBD2,TRBV18,.
TGTGCCAGCAACCCCAGTTTGGGACAGGGGGCGAGCACCGGGGAGCTGTTTTTT,CASNPSLGQGASTGELFF,TRBJ2-2,TRBD1,TRBV6-2/TRBV6-3,once
TGTGCCAGCAGCTTAAATTTGAGAGGTAACACAGGGGGCGTCACTGAAGCTTTCTTT,CASSLNLRGNTGGVTEAFF,TRBJ1-1,TRBD1,TRBV7-9,.
TGTGCCATCAGGCGGGACAGCGCTAACTATGGCTACACCTTC,CAIRRDSANYGYTF,TRBJ1-2,TRBD1,TRBV10-3,.